A selection of T cell receptor beta chains follows, all from one sample in a study of cytomegalovirus exposure and HLA in healthy donors. Clones were sequenced by immunoSEQ multiplex PCR, and TCRdb holds only the in-frame ones, with some missing. This sample carries about 210,000 clones, over 75% of them seen once, and the ten largest clones take roughly 10%. Sequencing used PBMCs. Receptors were obtained from a woman aged 50 to 65 in good health and CMV-seropositive. The CDR3 runs from the conserved cysteine through the conserved F or W. The order of the fields is J gene, clone size, D gene, V gene, CDR3 DNA, CDR3 protein. D genes are given only for firm matches. Clone size is stated in some rows and not others, as once, few, many or a class when expanded.

j_call: TRBJ1-5
clone_size: .
d_call: TRBD1
v_call: TRBV19
cdr3_nt: TGTGCCAGTAGTATAGAGGGACAGGGCGGCCAGCCCCAGCATTTT
cdr3_aa: CASSIEGQGGQPQHF

j_call: TRBJ2-3
clone_size: once
d_call: TRBD1
v_call: TRBV5-1
cdr3_nt: TGCGCCAGCAGCACCACAGGGGCCGTCACAGATACGCAGTATTTT
cdr3_aa: CASSTTGAVTDTQYF

j_call: TRBJ2-2
clone_size: .
d_call: TRBD2
v_call: TRBV6-4
cdr3_nt: TGTGCCAGCAGTGAGGAACTAGCGGCCGGGGAGCTGTTTTTT
cdr3_aa: CASSEELAAGELFF

j_call: TRBJ1-2
clone_size: .
d_call: TRBD1
v_call: TRBV7-9
cdr3_nt: TGTGCCAGCAGCGGACAGGGAGCTAACTATGGCTACACCTTC
cdr3_aa: CASSGQGANYGYTF

j_call: TRBJ2-5
clone_size: .
d_call: .
v_call: TRBV7-9
cdr3_nt: TGTGCCAGCAGCTTAGTGGCGGGCATGGAGACCCAGTACTTC
cdr3_aa: CASSLVAGMETQYF

j_call: TRBJ1-1
clone_size: few
d_call: TRBD1
v_call: TRBV28
cdr3_nt: TGTGCCAGCAGTTCCCGGACAGGGGGAGCTTTCTTT
cdr3_aa: CASSSRTGGAFF

j_call: TRBJ2-5
clone_size: .
d_call: .
v_call: TRBV7-2
cdr3_nt: TGTGCCAGCAGCTTTGGGGAGCAAGAGACCCAGTACTTC
cdr3_aa: CASSFGEQETQYF

j_call: TRBJ2-5
clone_size: .
d_call: .
v_call: TRBV5-1
cdr3_nt: TGCGCCAGCAGCCCTCATACGGCGGGCCCTTCTAGGGAGCAGTACTTC
cdr3_aa: CASSPHTAGPSREQYF

j_call: TRBJ2-3
clone_size: .
d_call: TRBD2
v_call: TRBV28
cdr3_nt: TGTGCCAGCAGTTTCTTGTCGGGGGGTGAAGATACGCAGTATTTT
cdr3_aa: CASSFLSGGEDTQYF

j_call: TRBJ1-1
clone_size: .
d_call: TRBD1
v_call: TRBV5-1
cdr3_nt: TGCGCCAGCAGCTTGGCCGGGACAGGGAACACTGAAGCTTTCTTT
cdr3_aa: CASSLAGTGNTEAFF

j_call: TRBJ1-1
clone_size: .
d_call: TRBD1
v_call: TRBV5-4
cdr3_nt: TGTGCCAGCAGCTTACTGGACAGGCGAGACACTGAAGCTTTCTTT
cdr3_aa: CASSLLDRRDTEAFF

j_call: TRBJ1-4
clone_size: .
d_call: .
v_call: TRBV18
cdr3_nt: TGTGCCAGCTCACCACGGGCAGATAATGAAAAACTGTTTTTT
cdr3_aa: CASSPRADNEKLFF

j_call: TRBJ1-3
clone_size: .
d_call: TRBD1
v_call: TRBV4-3
cdr3_nt: TGCGCCAGCAGCGCCTACAGGGGCGATCACTCTGGAAACACCATATATTTT
cdr3_aa: CASSAYRGDHSGNTIYF

j_call: TRBJ2-7
clone_size: .
d_call: .
v_call: TRBV14
cdr3_nt: TGTGCCAGCAGCCAATCGTTGTGGGGAGTTAAAAACTACGAGCAGTACTTC
cdr3_aa: CASSQSLWGVKNYEQYF

j_call: TRBJ1-6
clone_size: .
d_call: .
v_call: TRBV4-3
cdr3_nt: TGCGCCAGCAGCCAGGCATTACAGGGAACCTATAATTCACCCCTCCACTTT
cdr3_aa: CASSQALQGTYNSPLHF

j_call: TRBJ2-6
clone_size: .
d_call: .
v_call: TRBV7-8
cdr3_nt: TGTGCCAGCAGCTTAGTTCGGGGGGCTAGTTCTGGGGCCAACGTCCTGACTTTC
cdr3_aa: CASSLVRGASSGANVLTF

j_call: TRBJ1-5
clone_size: .
d_call: .
v_call: TRBV27
cdr3_nt: TGTGCCAGCAGTCCCCGTTTTAGCAATCAGCCCCAGCATTTT
cdr3_aa: CASSPRFSNQPQHF

j_call: TRBJ2-6
clone_size: .
d_call: .
v_call: TRBV12-2
cdr3_nt: TGTGCAAGTCGCTCGCCCTCCGGGACAGGGGAATCCGGGGCCAACGTCCTGACTTTC
cdr3_aa: CASRSPSGTGESGANVLTF

j_call: TRBJ2-7
clone_size: .
d_call: .
v_call: TRBV19
cdr3_nt: TGTGCCAGTAGTATAGGGAGTTCCTACGAGCAGTACTTC
cdr3_aa: CASSIGSSYEQYF

j_call: TRBJ1-5
clone_size: .
d_call: .
v_call: TRBV19
cdr3_nt: TGTGCCAGTAATCCCCTAGGGGACAATCGTCAGCCCCAGCATTTT
cdr3_aa: CASNPLGDNRQPQHF

j_call: TRBJ2-5
clone_size: .
d_call: .
v_call: TRBV12-2
cdr3_nt: TGTGCAAGTCGCTTAGCCAAAGACTGTAGGGACAGGTCGGTCGACAGGGGGGAGGAGACCCAGTACTTC
cdr3_aa: CASRLAKDCRDRSVDRGEETQYF

j_call: TRBJ2-7
clone_size: .
d_call: .
v_call: TRBV7-2
cdr3_nt: TGTGCCAGCAGCTTAGCGAGTCAGGGGACAAGTGAGCAGTACTTC
cdr3_aa: CASSLASQGTSEQYF

j_call: TRBJ1-2
clone_size: .
d_call: TRBD1
v_call: TRBV5-1
cdr3_nt: TGCGCCAGCAGCTTGGCTGGACAGGGGCTTTATGGCTACACCTTC
cdr3_aa: CASSLAGQGLYGYTF

j_call: TRBJ2-7
clone_size: .
d_call: .
v_call: TRBV10-3
cdr3_nt: TGTGCGTCAGGTACAGCCTCCTACGAGCAGTACTTC
cdr3_aa: CASGTASYEQYF

j_call: TRBJ1-2
clone_size: .
d_call: TRBD1
v_call: TRBV6-5
cdr3_nt: TGTGCCAGCAGGTTGACAGGGGGATGGGGCTACACCTTC
cdr3_aa: CASRLTGGWGYTF

j_call: TRBJ2-3
clone_size: .
d_call: .
v_call: TRBV28
cdr3_nt: TGTGCCAGCAGTTTGGATAGCCTTAGCACAGATACGCAGTATTTT
cdr3_aa: CASSLDSLSTDTQYF

j_call: TRBJ2-5
clone_size: .
d_call: .
v_call: TRBV6-6
cdr3_nt: TGTGCCAGCAGGGAACAGGGTCTCGAGACCCAGTACTTC
cdr3_aa: CASREQGLETQYF

j_call: TRBJ1-5
clone_size: .
d_call: .
v_call: TRBV19
cdr3_nt: TGTGCCAGTAGTATTTTCGCAGGGGTAGGGCAGCCCCAGCATTTT
cdr3_aa: CASSIFAGVGQPQHF

j_call: TRBJ2-4
clone_size: .
d_call: .
v_call: TRBV7-8
cdr3_nt: TGTGCCAGCAGCTTAGGCCCAGGGCTCAGGGAAAACATTCAGTACTTC
cdr3_aa: CASSLGPGLRENIQYF

j_call: TRBJ2-5
clone_size: .
d_call: .
v_call: TRBV5-1
cdr3_nt: TGCGCCAGCAGCTTGTCGTCTGGTGGCGGGGAGACCCAGTACTTC
cdr3_aa: CASSLSSGGGETQYF

j_call: TRBJ2-3
clone_size: .
d_call: TRBD2
v_call: TRBV10-1
cdr3_nt: TGCGCCAGCAGTGAGTGCCAGCGGGGGGCGACTAGCACAGATACGCAGTATTTT
cdr3_aa: CASSECQRGATSTDTQYF